These 6 T cell receptor beta chains share one sample of origin, sequenced in a study of identical twins. TCRdb reprocessed the 5' RACE reads with MiXCR, giving one entry per CDR3 protein. The table lists 240,000 or so distinct CDR3 sequences, about 10% of them singletons. Source material: memory T cells sorted from blood. These receptors came from a man aged 45-65 years in good health.

This clonotype was found many times. The V gene is TRBV19, the J gene TRBJ2-7, with 9 bases matching TRBD1. This CDR3 is built from 16 residues. The V segment lost 2 bases and the J segment 2 bases; nucleotides outside the gene matches: 7. Germline assignment: CDR1 LNHDA and CDR2 SQIVND (reference sequence). DNA of the CDR3: TGTGCCAGTAGTATAAGGGTCGGGACAGGGACCTACGAGCAGTACTTC. This sequence encodes CASSIRVGTGTYEQYF.

This clonotype has ten or more counts. This sequence joins TRBV12-3 or TRBV12-4 and TRBJ2-3; 7 bases map to TRBD2. The CDR3 consists of 13 residues. V dropped 5 bases and J dropped 8; count of bases not matched to a gene: 7. The CDR3 DNA reads TGTGCCAGCAGTCCGGGACTAATCGGTACGCAGTATTTT. This gives the protein CASSPGLIGTQYF.

Only a few counts were recorded for this clonotype. The V and J genes are TRBV20-1 and TRBJ1-5; perhaps TRBD1 as D (6 bases). The CDR3 spans 13 residues. Germline V gives CDR1 DFQATT, CDR2 SNEGSKA (reference sequence). V lost 4 bases and J lost 1, with 8 bases in between. The CDR3 is CSAIQGSNQPQHF. The CDR3 nucleotides read TGCAGTGCTATCCAGGGGAGCAATCAGCCCCAGCATTTT.

The chain uses TRBV28 and TRBJ1-3; D call uncertain. The CDR3 is 11 residues long. Trimming shortened V by 10 bases and J by 4 bases, and 8 bases separated the two germline ends. CDR1 and CDR2 from the germline V gene are MDHEN and SYDVKM. The DNA for the CDR3 is TGTGCCACCTCGCGGGGAAACACCATATATTTT. It is translated as CATSRGNTIYF.

The CDR3 sequence: CASSPDRPSGNTIYF. The CDR3 DNA follows: TGTGCCAGCAGCCCTGACAGGCCCTCGGGAAACACCATATATTTT. This sequence joins TRBV7-2 and TRBJ1-3; the D gene is possibly TRBD1 (6 bases). V lost 5 bases to trimming and J lost 4 bases, with 15 bases between them. CDR1 and CDR2 (germline): SGHTA, FQGNSA. The CDR3 totals 15 residues.

This clonotype was detected only a few times. The chain carries TRBV29-1 and TRBJ1-1, with 10 bases lining up with TRBD1. J was trimmed by 4 bases and V by 4 bases; bases with no gene match: 6. Germline CDR1 and CDR2: SQVTM and ANQGSEA. This CDR3 contains 14 residues. CDR3 residues: CSVGKGTGATEAFF. CDR3 coding DNA: TGCAGCGTTGGAAAAGGGACAGGGGCCACTGAAGCTTTCTTT.